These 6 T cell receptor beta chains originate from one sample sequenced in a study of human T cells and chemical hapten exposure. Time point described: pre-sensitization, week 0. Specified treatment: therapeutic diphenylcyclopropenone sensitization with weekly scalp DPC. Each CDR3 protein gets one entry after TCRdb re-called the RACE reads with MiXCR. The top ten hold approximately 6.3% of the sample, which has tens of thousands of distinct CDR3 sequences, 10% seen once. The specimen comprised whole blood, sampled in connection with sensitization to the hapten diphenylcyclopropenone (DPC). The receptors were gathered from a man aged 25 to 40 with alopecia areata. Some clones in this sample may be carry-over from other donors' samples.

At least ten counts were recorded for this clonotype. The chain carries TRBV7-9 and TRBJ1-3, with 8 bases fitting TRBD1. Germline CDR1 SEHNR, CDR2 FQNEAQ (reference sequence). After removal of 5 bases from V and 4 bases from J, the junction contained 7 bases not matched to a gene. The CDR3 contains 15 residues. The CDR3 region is CASSHVQGEGNTIYF. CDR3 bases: TGTGCCAGCAGCCACGTACAGGGGGAAGGAAACACCATATATTTT. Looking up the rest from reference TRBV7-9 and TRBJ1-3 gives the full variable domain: DTGVSQNPRHKITKRGQNVTFRCDPISEHNRLYWYRQTLGQGPEFLTYFQNEAQLEKSRLLSDRFSAERPKGSFSTLEIQRTEQGDSAMYLCASSHVQGEGNTIYFGEGSWLTVV.

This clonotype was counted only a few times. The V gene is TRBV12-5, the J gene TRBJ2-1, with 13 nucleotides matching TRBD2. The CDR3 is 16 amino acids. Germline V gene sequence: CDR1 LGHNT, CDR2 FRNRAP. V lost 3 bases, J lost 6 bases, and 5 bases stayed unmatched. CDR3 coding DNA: TGTGCTAGTGGTTTCCTAACTAGCGGGGGGGCCAATGAGCAGTTCTTC. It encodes CASGFLTSGGANEQFF.

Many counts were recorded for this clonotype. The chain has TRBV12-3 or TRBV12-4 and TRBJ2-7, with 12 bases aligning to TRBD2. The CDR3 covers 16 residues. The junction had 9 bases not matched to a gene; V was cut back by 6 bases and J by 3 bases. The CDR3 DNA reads TGTGCCAGCAGACACTTACTAGCGGGAGGCCTCTACGAGCAGTACGTC. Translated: CASRHLLAGGLYEQYV.

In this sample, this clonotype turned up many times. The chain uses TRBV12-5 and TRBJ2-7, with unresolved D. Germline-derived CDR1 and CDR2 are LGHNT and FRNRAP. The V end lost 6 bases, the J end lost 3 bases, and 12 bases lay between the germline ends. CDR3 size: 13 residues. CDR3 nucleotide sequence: TGTGCTAGTGGGACCGAGAGTCACTACGAGCAGTACGTC. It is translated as CASGTESHYEQYV.

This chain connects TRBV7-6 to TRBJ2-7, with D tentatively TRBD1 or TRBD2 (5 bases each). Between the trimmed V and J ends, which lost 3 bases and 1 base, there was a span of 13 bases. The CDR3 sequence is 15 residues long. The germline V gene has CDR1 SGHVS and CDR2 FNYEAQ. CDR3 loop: CASSFGRDHSYEQYF. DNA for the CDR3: TGTGCCAGCAGCTTCGGACGGGACCATTCCTACGAGCAGTACTTC.

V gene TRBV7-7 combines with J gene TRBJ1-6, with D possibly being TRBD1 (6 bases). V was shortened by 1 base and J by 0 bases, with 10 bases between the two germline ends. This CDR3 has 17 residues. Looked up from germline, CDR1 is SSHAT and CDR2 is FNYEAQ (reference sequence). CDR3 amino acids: CASSLVGQSSYNSPLHF. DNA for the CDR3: TGTGCCAGCAGCTTAGTTGGACAGAGCTCCTATAATTCACCCCTCCACTTT.